The next 18 T cell receptor beta chains were all read from a single sample in a study of T cells after yellow fever vaccination. Each CDR3 protein gets one entry after TCRdb re-called the 5' RACE reads with MiXCR. The data contain a few hundred thousand distinct CDR3 sequences, approximately 6.3% of them seen just once; the ten biggest clones take up around 1.1%. The starting material was CD4+ T cells sorted from PBMCs, obtained on the day of the yellow fever booster vaccination. These receptors were collected from a young man who received the YFV17D yellow fever vaccine.

The gene calls are TRBV6-5 and TRBJ1-4, with D possibly being TRBD1 (5 bases). Germline V gene sequence: CDR1 MNHEY, CDR2 SVGAGI. Between the trimmed V and J ends, which lost 7 bases and 3 bases, there was a span of 12 bases. The CDR3 is 14 amino acids. CDR3 region: CASIEGRANEKLFF. The CDR3 DNA is TGTGCCAGCATCGAGGGACGGGCTAATGAAAAACTGTTTTTT.

The gene calls are TRBV20-1 and TRBJ2-5; D possibly corresponds to TRBD2 (6 bases). V shed 5 bases and J shed 4 bases, with 11 bases lying between them. In germline, CDR1 is DFQATT, CDR2 SNEGSKA (reference sequence). The CDR3 runs 12 residues. The CDR3 nucleotides read TGCAGTGCTCCGGGACTCTCAGAGACCCAGTACTTC. It codes for CSAPGLSETQYF.

In its sample, this clonotype was seen many times. The CDR3 sequence: CASSPVIKGKVNYGYTF. CDR3 bases: TGTGCCAGCAGCCCTGTAATCAAAGGGAAGGTCAACTATGGCTACACCTTC. The rearrangement joins TRBV7-2 to TRBJ1-2; D remains unclear. CDR1 and CDR2 (germline): SGHTA, FQGNSA. Trimming removed 5 bases at V and 2 bases at J, with 21 bases between. CDR3 size: 17 residues.

In its sample, this clonotype was seen many times. The chain joins TRBV6-2 or TRBV6-3 to TRBJ2-6, with TRBD1 matching over 9 bases. V gave up 6 bases and J gave up 1 base; unmatched junction bases: 4. Germline V CDR1 and CDR2: MNHEY, SVGEGT. The CDR3 is 16 residues long. CDR3 sequence (DNA): TGTGCCAGCAGATCGACAGGGGGTTCTGGGGCCAACGTCCTGACTTTC. Its protein product is CASRSTGGSGANVLTF.

The V gene is TRBV5-5, the J gene TRBJ1-5; D perhaps matches TRBD1 (5 bases). CDR3 length: 13 residues. V gave up 3 bases and J gave up 7 bases, with 11 bases separating them. Germline V gene lookup returns CDR1 SGHKS and CDR2 YYEKEE (reference sequence). The CDR3 here is CASSSGGRQPQHF. Written as DNA, the CDR3 is TGTGCCAGCAGCTCGGGGGGGAGGCAGCCCCAGCATTTT.

Many counts were recorded for this clonotype. The chain uses TRBV7-2 and TRBJ2-7; 8 positions agree with TRBD2. The CDR3 runs to 15 residues. Germline V gives CDR1 SGHTA, CDR2 FQGNSA. Trimming took 5 bases from V and 2 from J; bases not matched to a gene: 8. The CDR3: CASSPRTSPAYEQYF. The CDR3 DNA reads as TGTGCCAGCAGCCCAAGGACTAGCCCCGCCTACGAGCAGTACTTC.

The chain is built from TRBV2 and TRBJ2-7; 8 bases align to TRBD2. Trimming cost V 8 bases and J 0 bases; bases outside gene matches: 18. This CDR3 comprises 18 residues. The V gene's germline CDR1 is SNHLY and CDR2 FYNNEI. The CDR3 DNA reads TGTGCCAGCGTCGGCGGGGGGATGAGTCGGACGGCCTCCTACGAGCAGTACTTC. Translation: CASVGGGMSRTASYEQYF.

Ten or more counts support this clonotype. The chain is built from TRBV12-3 or TRBV12-4 and TRBJ2-5; D unresolved. Trimming stripped 5 bases from V and 5 bases from J, with 12 bases between. The CDR3 runs 13 residues. This chain's CDR3 is CASSLGPPETQYF. CDR3 nucleotide sequence: TGTGCCAGCAGTCTAGGACCGCCGGAGACCCAGTACTTC.

This clonotype was detected only a few times. The rearrangement joins TRBV27 to TRBJ2-2; TRBD1 might be the D (6 bases). The V and J ends lost 3 bases and 1 base respectively, with 9 bases between them. The CDR3 spans 15 residues. The germline CDR1 and CDR2 sequences are MNHEY and SMNVEV (reference sequence). CDR3 sequence: CASSFGTQNTGELFF. As DNA, the CDR3 is TGTGCCAGCAGTTTCGGGACACAGAACACCGGGGAGCTGTTTTTT.

Ten or more counts support this clonotype. DNA for the CDR3: TGTGCCAGCAGCTCGGGATTTAAAAACACAGATACGCAGTATTTT. Its translation is CASSSGFKNTDTQYF. This sequence joins TRBV5-6 and TRBJ2-3; maybe TRBD2 (5 bases). V was clipped by 3 bases and J by 2 bases, with 13 bases between them. The CDR3 length is 15 residues. Germline V gene data show CDR1 as SGHDT and CDR2 as YYEEEE.

This clonotype was detected only a few times. This sequence joins TRBV25-1 and TRBJ2-1; TRBD2 matches 11 bases. V shed 8 bases, J shed 0 bases, and the junction held 15 bases outside the gene matches. This CDR3 is 19 amino acids long. The germline V gene has CDR1 MGHDK and CDR2 SYGVNS. CDR3 DNA sequence: TGTGCCAGCTCCCCTGGAAGGACTAGCGGGCGCTTCTCCTACAATGAGCAGTTCTTC. Its protein product is CASSPGRTSGRFSYNEQFF. Supplemented by reference TRBV25-1 and TRBJ2-1, the full variable domain reads EADIYQTPRYLVIGTGKKITLECSQTMGHDKMYWYQQDPGMELHLIHYSYGVNSTEKGDLSSESTVSRIRTEHFPLTLESARPSHTSQYLCASSPGRTSGRFSYNEQFFGPGTRLTVL.

This clonotype has a handful of counts. The genes are TRBV5-1 and TRBJ1-6; the D is unclear. The V end lost 6 bases, the J end lost 4 bases, and 11 bases lay between the germline ends. Germline lookup yields CDR1 SGHRS and CDR2 YFSETQ. The CDR3 extends over 14 amino acids. CDR3 in DNA: TGCGCCAGCAAAGTTTCAGATTATAATTCACCCCTCCACTTT. It encodes CASKVSDYNSPLHF.

This clonotype was detected ten times or more. The chain uses TRBV20-1 and TRBJ1-6, with TRBD1 matching over 7 bases. This CDR3 has 11 residues. J gave up 9 bases and V 6 bases, and 2 bases lay outside the gene matches. Germline CDR1 reads DFQATT; CDR2 reads SNEGSKA (reference sequence). CDR3 DNA sequence: TGCAGTGCGGCAGGGGGTTCACCCCTCCACTTT. This gives the protein CSAAGGSPLHF.

This clonotype was seen many times. This chain connects TRBV28 to TRBJ2-4; 7 nucleotides line up with TRBD1. In germline, CDR1 is MDHEN, CDR2 SYDVKM. The ends lost 3 bases at V and 2 bases at J; junction bases unmatched: 7. The CDR3 has 16 amino acids. The CDR3 DNA is TGTGCCAGCAGTTTGCTGGGACAGTTGTCCAAAAACATTCAGTACTTC. Protein sequence: CASSLLGQLSKNIQYF.

In this sample, this clonotype turned up a few times. The V call is TRBV24-1, the J call TRBJ2-3, with TRBD2 identical over 7 bases. CDR1 KGHDR and CDR2 SFDVKD come from the germline V gene. The CDR3 has 17 residues. Trimming took 4 bases from V and 2 from J; bases not matched to a gene: 11. The CDR3 DNA is TGTGCCACCAGTGACCCACCTAGCGGAGTTGCCACAGATACGCAGTATTTT. Amino acid sequence: CATSDPPSGVATDTQYF.

This clonotype has more than one count but fewer than ten. The chain joins TRBV12-3 or TRBV12-4 to TRBJ2-2, with a weak D call TRBD1 (5 bases). This CDR3 is built from 13 residues. Trimming removed 7 bases at V and 4 bases at J, with 10 bases between. The CDR3 DNA reads TGTGCCAGCACCAGGGCCCCCACCGGGGAGCTGTTTTTT. Translation: CASTRAPTGELFF.

V usage is TRBV6-2 or TRBV6-3 and J usage is TRBJ2-1; no reliable D call. CDR3 length: 14 residues. CDR1 and CDR2 (germline): MNHEY, SVGEGT. Trimming cost V 2 bases and J 6 bases, with 11 bases left between them. CDR3 coding DNA: TGTGCCAGCAGTTACCCCCGGTCCCTCAATGAGCAGTTCTTC. This gives the protein CASSYPRSLNEQFF.

This clonotype has a handful of counts. The rearrangement uses TRBV11-3 and TRBJ2-1; the match to TRBD1 covers 8 bases. CDR3 length equals 15 residues. V lost 3 bases to trimming and J lost 3 bases; unmatched junction nucleotides: 4. Per the germline V gene, CDR1 is SGHNT and CDR2 is YENEEA. The CDR3 bases are TGTGCCAGCAGCTTCGGACAGGGATACTACAATGAGCAGTTCTTC. Translating gives CASSFGQGYYNEQFF.